There are a few counts of the clone carrying this TCR beta chain. Its antigen is unknown. V lost 6 bases to trimming and J lost 5 bases; unmatched junction nucleotides: 7. From germline, CDR1 is MNHEY and CDR2 SVGAGI. The CDR3 has 15 amino acids. The data stem from a study of T cell repertoires in cytomegalovirus infection. Across the whole study: The authors used CMV epitopes that were HLA-C-restricted (recently identified) and HLA-B-restricted (well studied). Indications of both CMV infection and matching HLA type were provided by public TCR beta signatures.

TCRdb reprocessed the reads via MiXCR and lists one record per CDR3 protein. The data contain roughly 34,000 distinct CDR3 sequences, around half of them seen just once; the ten biggest clones take up approximately 90%. Study-wide findings and caveats: Carriers of CMV and the relevant HLA type were discriminated by public TCR beta frequency.

Sequenced here: CD8+ T cells from cultured PBMCs, sampled from culture after CMV antigen stimulation. The chain joins TRBV6-5 to TRBJ1-4; 9 bases line up with TRBD1. This receptor was identified in a human donor in good health (CMV status not recorded). Some clones in this sample may be carry-over from other donors' samples. CDR3: CASRTTGGLNEKLFF. CDR3 DNA: TGTGCCAGCAGAACAACAGGGGGCTTGAATGAAAAACTGTTTTTT.